This T cell receptor beta chain was recovered during a study of CD8 T cells in Susac syndrome. About the research overall: Roughly 8 of the sequenced Susac syndrome patients were in remission, and more than 5 had active disease.

The study, taken as a whole, reports: The CD4+ T cell repertoires, which came from Susac syndrome patients, showed no sign of clonal expansion.

V lost 4 bases, J lost 6 bases, and 7 bases stayed unmatched. The CDR3 sequence is 14 residues long. The V gene's germline CDR1 is LGHNA and CDR2 YSLEER. In the case of this clonotype: Its target is unknown.

Random hexamers served to reverse transcribe roughly 0.45 to 1 ug RNA. Via MiXCR, TCRdb re-called the immunoSEQ multiplex PCR reads, giving one row per CDR3 protein. The sample carries 95,000 to 150,000 distinct CDR3 sequences, around 96% recorded once. This chain connects TRBV4-3 to TRBJ1-1; 8 positions match TRBD1. The TCR originated in a human donor with Susac syndrome. Sequencing input: CD4+ T cells from PBMCs. Written as DNA, the CDR3 is TGCGCCAGCAGCCCCCGGACAGGGTACGCTGAAGCTTTCTTT. Protein product: CASSPRTGYAEAFF.